Listed below are T cell receptor beta chains from one sample, sequenced in a study of cytomegalovirus exposure and HLA in healthy donors. The data were produced by immunoSEQ multiplex PCR, yet TCRdb's version contains in-frame clones alone and is incomplete. The sample gives under 200,000 clones, nearly 90% of which show up once; just over 4% is in the top ten. Sequences were obtained from PBMCs. These receptors came from a man aged 18 to 35 in good health and CMV-seropositive. Both conserved end residues are part of each CDR3. D genes are given only for firm matches. Rows give clone size only sometimes, using once, few, many, or a class for an expanded clone.

J	size	V	length	D	CDR3	DNA
TRBJ2-1	NA	TRBV7-3	13	NA	CASSTSSGNEQFF	TGTGCCAGCAGCACCTCAAGCGGGAATGAGCAGTTCTTC
TRBJ2-5	once	TRBV6-1	14	NA	CASRGPGTQETQYF	TGTGCCAGCAGGGGCCCTGGAACCCAAGAGACCCAGTACTTC
TRBJ2-7	NA	TRBV6-5	14	NA	CASSYGRGLGEQYF	TGTGCCAGCAGTTACGGAAGGGGACTTGGGGAGCAGTACTTC
TRBJ2-5	NA	TRBV7-7	15	TRBD1	CASSLNSGGGETQYF	TGTGCTAGCAGCTTAAACTCAGGGGGCGGAGAGACCCAGTACTTC
TRBJ2-3	NA	TRBV11-3	17	TRBD1	CASSLDGRTGSTDTQYF	TGTGCCAGCAGCTTAGATGGCCGGACAGGGAGCACAGATACGCAGTATTTT
TRBJ2-2	NA	TRBV27	15	NA	CASSYRDFLTGELFF	TGTGCCAGCAGCTACCGGGACTTCCTCACCGGGGAGCTGTTTTTT
TRBJ2-7	NA	TRBV5-4	14	TRBD2	CASSYSGSLYEQYF	TGTGCCAGCAGCTACAGCGGGAGTCTCTACGAGCAGTACTTC
TRBJ2-2	NA	TRBV9	17	TRBD2	CASSVVSGGGNTGELFF	TGTGCCAGCAGCGTAGTATCGGGAGGAGGTAACACCGGGGAGCTGTTTTTT
TRBJ2-1	NA	TRBV6-5	14	TRBD2	CASSYGWEGREQFF	TGTGCCAGCAGTTATGGGTGGGAGGGCCGTGAGCAGTTCTTC
TRBJ1-2	once	TRBV6-6	13	NA	CASSTAQVDGYTF	TGTGCCAGCAGTACGGCCCAGGTCGATGGCTACACCTTC
TRBJ1-4	NA	TRBV2	13	NA	CASSSVANEKLFF	TGTGCCAGCAGTTCAGTCGCCAATGAAAAACTGTTTTTT
TRBJ2-1	few	TRBV5-8	16	TRBD2	CASSLYGLAANNEQFF	TGTGCCAGCAGCTTATACGGACTAGCGGCAAACAATGAGCAGTTCTTC
TRBJ2-3	NA	TRBV6-6	16	TRBD2	CASSYSTSGPGNTQYF	TGTGCCAGCAGCTACAGTACTAGCGGCCCGGGTAATACGCAGTATTTT
TRBJ2-7	NA	TRBV7-8	15	NA	CASSLRRDRGYEQYF	TGTGCCAGCAGCTTAAGGCGGGATAGAGGATACGAGCAGTACTTC
TRBJ2-5	NA	TRBV5-4	17	TRBD2	CASSPRLAGGGRETQYF	TGTGCCAGCAGCCCCCGACTAGCGGGAGGAGGACGGGAGACCCAGTACTTC
TRBJ1-1	few	TRBV10-3	13	NA	CAISGLGVTEAFF	TGTGCCATCAGCGGACTTGGGGTCACTGAAGCTTTCTTT
TRBJ2-1	NA	TRBV7-3	16	NA	CASSFIATSIYNEQFF	TGTGCCAGCAGCTTTATCGCGACTTCGATTTACAATGAGCAGTTCTTC
TRBJ2-3	NA	TRBV21-1	16	NA	CASSRQGIKGTDTQYF	TGTGCCAGCAGCCGACAGGGAATAAAAGGGACAGATACGCAGTATTTT
TRBJ1-1	NA	TRBV7-2	15	NA	CASSLSRGVFTEAFF	TGTGCCAGCAGCTTAAGTCGCGGGGTTTTCACTGAAGCTTTCTTT
TRBJ1-2	NA	TRBV5-4	16	NA	CASSSRRAGADYGYTF	TGTGCCAGCAGCTCGAGAAGAGCGGGGGCAGACTATGGCTACACCTTC
TRBJ2-7	NA	TRBV18	13	TRBD1	CASCRDRDYEQYF	TGTGCCAGCTGCCGGGACAGAGACTACGAGCAGTACTTC
TRBJ2-1	NA	TRBV27	16	TRBD2	CASSLSSGSSYNEQFF	TGTGCCAGCAGTTTGTCTAGCGGGAGCTCCTACAATGAGCAGTTCTTC
TRBJ1-1	once	TRBV28	11	TRBD1	CASSLGQGAFF	TGTGCCAGCAGTTTGGGACAGGGGGCTTTCTTT
TRBJ2-2	few	TRBV19	15	NA	CASSMPGQNTGELFF	TGTGCCAGTAGTATGCCGGGACAGAACACCGGGGAGCTGTTTTTT
TRBJ2-3	NA	TRBV27	14	TRBD1	CASSLDRGTDTQYF	TGTGCCAGCAGTCTGGACAGGGGAACAGATACGCAGTATTTT
TRBJ2-1	NA	TRBV4-1	16	TRBD1	CASSQTQGASYNEQFF	TGCGCCAGCAGCCAAACACAGGGGGCCTCGTACAATGAGCAGTTCTTC
TRBJ1-3	NA	TRBV7-9	17	NA	CASSPGLGAQIRNTIYF	TGTGCCAGCAGCCCCGGCCTGGGGGCTCAAATCAGAAACACCATATATTTT
TRBJ1-1	once	TRBV5-1	16	NA	CASSLASPSQGYEAFF	TGCGCCAGCAGCTTAGCGTCTCCGTCCCAGGGCTATGAAGCTTTCTTT
TRBJ1-5	few	TRBV6-5	14	TRBD1	CASSYDRASGPQHF	TGTGCCAGCAGTTACGACAGGGCAAGTGGGCCCCAGCATTTT
TRBJ2-7	few	TRBV7-6	14	NA	CASSLVGDSYEQYF	TGTGCCAGCAGCTTAGTCGGGGATTCCTACGAGCAGTACTTC
TRBJ2-3	NA	TRBV11-2	12	NA	CASSPGVDTQYF	TGTGCCAGCAGCCCAGGGGTAGATACGCAGTATTTT
TRBJ2-1	NA	TRBV4-1	21	TRBD2	CASSQDGAGTELAGVYNEQFF	TGCGCCAGCAGCCAAGACGGGGCAGGGACAGAACTAGCGGGAGTTTACAATGAGCAGTTCTTC
TRBJ2-2	NA	TRBV10-3	14	NA	CAISGGANTGELFF	TGTGCCATCAGTGGAGGTGCGAACACCGGGGAGCTGTTTTTT
TRBJ2-7	NA	TRBV5-1	13	NA	CASSLDQGSGQYF	TGCGCCAGCAGCTTGGATCAGGGTTCAGGGCAGTACTTC
TRBJ1-1	NA	TRBV7-2	13	TRBD1	CASTSGDRFNIFF	TGTGCCAGCACCTCGGGGGACAGGTTCAATATTTTCTTT
TRBJ1-5	NA	TRBV28	15	NA	CASRSYRASNQPQHF	TGTGCCAGCAGATCTTACAGGGCTAGCAATCAGCCCCAGCATTTT
TRBJ1-5	few	TRBV7-8	14	NA	CASSLGAPNQPQHF	TGTGCCAGCAGCCTGGGGGCTCCCAATCAGCCCCAGCATTTT
TRBJ2-7	many	TRBV30	17	TRBD1	CAWSATGGAANYYEQYF	TGTGCCTGGAGTGCGACAGGGGGCGCCGCTAATTATTACGAGCAGTACTTC
TRBJ1-2	NA	TRBV6-4	14	TRBD1	CASSDSQGAAGYTF	TGTGCCAGCAGTGACTCGCAGGGGGCTGCTGGCTACACCTTC
TRBJ2-7	NA	TRBV30	16	NA	CAWSLSKALTPGEQYF	TGTGCCTGGAGTCTTAGCAAAGCCCTGACTCCGGGCGAGCAGTACTTC
TRBJ2-7	NA	TRBV11-3	15	TRBD1	CASSTGTGGGYEQYF	TGTGCCAGCAGCACCGGGACAGGTGGTGGCTACGAGCAGTACTTC
TRBJ2-5	NA	TRBV11-3	15	NA	CASSSGSGLRETQYF	TGTGCCAGCAGCTCTGGGAGTGGGTTAAGGGAGACCCAGTACTTC
TRBJ2-1	NA	TRBV9	15	TRBD2	CASSVGGRGNNEQFF	TGTGCCAGCAGCGTAGGCGGGAGAGGGAACAATGAGCAGTTCTTC
TRBJ2-2	NA	TRBV6-4	16	TRBD1	CASSDRQGIWTGELFF	TGTGCCAGCAGTGACCGACAGGGGATTTGGACCGGGGAGCTGTTTTTT
TRBJ1-4	NA	TRBV4-1	16	TRBD1	CASSQEGTVSTQKLFF	TGCGCCAGCAGCCAAGAGGGGACAGTGAGTACTCAAAAACTGTTTTTT